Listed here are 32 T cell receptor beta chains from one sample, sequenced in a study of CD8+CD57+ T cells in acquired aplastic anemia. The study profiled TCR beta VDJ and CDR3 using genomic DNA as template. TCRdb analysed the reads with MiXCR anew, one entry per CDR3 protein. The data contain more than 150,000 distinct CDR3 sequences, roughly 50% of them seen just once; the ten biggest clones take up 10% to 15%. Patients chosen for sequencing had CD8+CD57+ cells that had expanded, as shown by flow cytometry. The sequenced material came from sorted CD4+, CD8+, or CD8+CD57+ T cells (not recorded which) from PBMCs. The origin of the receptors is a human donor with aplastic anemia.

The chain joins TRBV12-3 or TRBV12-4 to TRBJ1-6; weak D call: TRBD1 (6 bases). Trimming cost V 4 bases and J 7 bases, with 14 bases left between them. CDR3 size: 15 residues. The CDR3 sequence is CASSYLQGPNSPLHF. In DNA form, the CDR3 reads TGTGCCAGCAGTTATTTACAGGGACCCAATTCACCCCTCCACTTT.

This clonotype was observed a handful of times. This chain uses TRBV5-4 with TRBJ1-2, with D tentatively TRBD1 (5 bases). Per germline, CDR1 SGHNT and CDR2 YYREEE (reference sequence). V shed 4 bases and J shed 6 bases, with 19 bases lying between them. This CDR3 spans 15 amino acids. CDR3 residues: CASSLGQGGVNGYTF. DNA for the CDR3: TGTGCCAGCAGCCTTGGGCAGGGTGGGGTTAATGGCTACACCTTC.

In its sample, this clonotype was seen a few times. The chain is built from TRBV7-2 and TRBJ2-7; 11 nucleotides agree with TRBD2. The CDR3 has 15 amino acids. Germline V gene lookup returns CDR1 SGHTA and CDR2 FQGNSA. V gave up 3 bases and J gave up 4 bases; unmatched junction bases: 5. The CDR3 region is CASSFRTSGSYEQYF. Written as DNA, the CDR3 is TGTGCCAGCAGCTTTAGAACTAGCGGGAGTTACGAGCAGTACTTC.

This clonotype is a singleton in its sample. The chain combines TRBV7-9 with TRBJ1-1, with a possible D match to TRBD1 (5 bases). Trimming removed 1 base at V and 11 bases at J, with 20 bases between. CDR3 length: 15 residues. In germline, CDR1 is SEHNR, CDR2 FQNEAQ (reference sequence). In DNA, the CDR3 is TGTGCCAGCAGCTTAGGGCTAAGCATAGGGGATGAGGCTTTCTTT. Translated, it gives CASSLGLSIGDEAFF.

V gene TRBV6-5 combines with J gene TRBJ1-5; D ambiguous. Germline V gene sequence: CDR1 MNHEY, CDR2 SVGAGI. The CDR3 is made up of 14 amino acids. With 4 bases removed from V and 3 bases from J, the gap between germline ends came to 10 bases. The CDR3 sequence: CASSFRSSNQPQHF. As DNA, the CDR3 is TGTGCCAGCAGTTTCCGGAGTTCCAATCAGCCCCAGCATTTT.

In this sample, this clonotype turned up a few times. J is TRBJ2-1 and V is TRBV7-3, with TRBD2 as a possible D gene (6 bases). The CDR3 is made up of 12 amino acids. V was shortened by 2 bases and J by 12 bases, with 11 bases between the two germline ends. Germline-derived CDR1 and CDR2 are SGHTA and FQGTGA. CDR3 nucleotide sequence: TGTGCCAGCAGCTTATCGGGAGATTCGCAGTTCTTC. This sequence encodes CASSLSGDSQFF. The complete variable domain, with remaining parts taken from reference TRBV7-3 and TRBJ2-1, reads GAGVSQTPSNKVTEKGKYVELRCDPISGHTALYWYRQSLGQGPEFLIYFQGTGAADDSGLPNDRFFAVRPEGSVSTLKIQRTERGDSAVYLCASSLSGDSQFFGPGTRLTVL.

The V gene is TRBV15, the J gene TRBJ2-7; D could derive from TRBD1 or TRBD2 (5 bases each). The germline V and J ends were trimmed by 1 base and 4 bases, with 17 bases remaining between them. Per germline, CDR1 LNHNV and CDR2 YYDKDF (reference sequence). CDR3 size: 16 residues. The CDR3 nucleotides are TGTGCCACCAGCAGAGCGGGGACCATAGGTTTATACGAGCAGTACTTC. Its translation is CATSRAGTIGLYEQYF.

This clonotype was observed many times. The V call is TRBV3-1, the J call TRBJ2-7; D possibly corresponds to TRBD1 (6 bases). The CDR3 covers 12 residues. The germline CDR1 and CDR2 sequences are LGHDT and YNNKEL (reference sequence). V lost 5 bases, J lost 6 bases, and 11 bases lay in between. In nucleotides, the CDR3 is TGTGCCAGCAGCTCTACAGGGAGCGAGCAGTACTTC. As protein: CASSSTGSEQYF.

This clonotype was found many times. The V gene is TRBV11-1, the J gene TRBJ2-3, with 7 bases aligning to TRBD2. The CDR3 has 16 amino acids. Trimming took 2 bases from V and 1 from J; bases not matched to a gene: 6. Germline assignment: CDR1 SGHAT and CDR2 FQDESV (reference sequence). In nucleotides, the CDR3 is TGTGCCAGCAGCTTACGAGACAGCGGGGGCACAGATACGCAGTATTTT. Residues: CASSLRDSGGTDTQYF.

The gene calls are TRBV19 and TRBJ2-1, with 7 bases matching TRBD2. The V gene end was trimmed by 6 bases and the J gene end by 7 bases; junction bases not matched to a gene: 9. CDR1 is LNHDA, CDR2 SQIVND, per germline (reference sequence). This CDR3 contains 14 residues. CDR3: CASRVGGPLNEQFF. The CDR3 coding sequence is TGTGCCAGTAGGGTGGGAGGGCCGTTAAATGAGCAGTTCTTC.

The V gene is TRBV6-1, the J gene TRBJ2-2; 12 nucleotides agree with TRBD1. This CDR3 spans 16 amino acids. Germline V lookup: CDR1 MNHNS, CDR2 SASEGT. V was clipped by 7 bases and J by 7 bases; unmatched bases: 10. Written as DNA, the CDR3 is TGTGCCAGCACCAGAAGGGGACAGGGGGCCGGCGGGGAGCTGTTTTTT. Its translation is CASTRRGQGAGGELFF.

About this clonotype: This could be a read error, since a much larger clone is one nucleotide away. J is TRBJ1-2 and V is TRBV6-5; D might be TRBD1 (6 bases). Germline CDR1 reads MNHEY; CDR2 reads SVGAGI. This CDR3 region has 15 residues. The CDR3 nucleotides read TGTGCCGGCAGTTACTCTTTAGGGGGTGCCTATGGCTACACCTTC. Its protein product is CAGSYSLGGAYGYTF.

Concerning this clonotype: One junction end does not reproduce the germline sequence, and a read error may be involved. For the CDR3, the DNA is TGTGCCCCCAGCAGAGCCACCGGGGAGCTGTTTTTT. Protein product: CAPSRATGELFF. V usage is TRBV15 and J usage is TRBJ2-2; D not resolved. CDR3 length: 12 amino acids. Germline V gene lookup returns CDR1 LNHNV and CDR2 YYDKDF (reference sequence).

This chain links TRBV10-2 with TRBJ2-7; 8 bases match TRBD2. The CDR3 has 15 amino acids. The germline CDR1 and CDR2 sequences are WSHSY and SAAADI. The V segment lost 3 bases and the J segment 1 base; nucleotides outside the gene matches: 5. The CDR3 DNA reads TGCGCCAGCAGTGATGGCGGGAGGCCATCCTACGAGCAGTACTTC. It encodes CASSDGGRPSYEQYF.

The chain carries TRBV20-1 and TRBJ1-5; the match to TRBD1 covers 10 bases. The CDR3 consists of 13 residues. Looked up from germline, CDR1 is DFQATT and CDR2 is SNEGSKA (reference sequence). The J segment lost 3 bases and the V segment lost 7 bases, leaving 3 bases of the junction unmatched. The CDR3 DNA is TGCAGTGGAGACAGGGGGCTCAATCAGCCCCAGCATTTT. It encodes CSGDRGLNQPQHF.

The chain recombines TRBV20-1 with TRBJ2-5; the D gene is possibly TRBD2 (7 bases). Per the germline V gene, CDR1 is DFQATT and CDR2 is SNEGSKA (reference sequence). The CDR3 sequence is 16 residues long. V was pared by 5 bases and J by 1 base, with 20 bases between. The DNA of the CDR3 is TGCAGTGCTGGTCCCAGGGGAGCGGGGTTCCAAGAGACCCAGTACTTC. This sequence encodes CSAGPRGAGFQETQYF.

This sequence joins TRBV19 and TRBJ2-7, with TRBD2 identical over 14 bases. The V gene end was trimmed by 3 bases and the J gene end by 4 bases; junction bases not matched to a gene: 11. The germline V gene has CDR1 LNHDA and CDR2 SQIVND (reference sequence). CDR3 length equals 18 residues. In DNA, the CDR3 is TGTGCCAGTAGTATGAGAGGGACTAGCGGGAGAGCCACTTACGAGCAGTACTTC. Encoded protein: CASSMRGTSGRATYEQYF.

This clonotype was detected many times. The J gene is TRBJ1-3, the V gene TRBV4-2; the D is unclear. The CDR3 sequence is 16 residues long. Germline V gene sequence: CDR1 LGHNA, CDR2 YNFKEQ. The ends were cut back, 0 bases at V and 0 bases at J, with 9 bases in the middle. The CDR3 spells CASSQEQQISGNTIYF. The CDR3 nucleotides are TGTGCCAGCAGCCAAGAGCAGCAGATCTCTGGAAACACCATATATTTT.

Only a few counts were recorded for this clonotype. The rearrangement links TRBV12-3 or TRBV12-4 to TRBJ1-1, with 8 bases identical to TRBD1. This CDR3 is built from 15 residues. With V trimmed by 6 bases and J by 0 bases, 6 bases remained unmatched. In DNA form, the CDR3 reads TGTGCCAGCAGCCCCCAGGGGGCCCTGAACACTGAAGCTTTCTTT. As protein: CASSPQGALNTEAFF.

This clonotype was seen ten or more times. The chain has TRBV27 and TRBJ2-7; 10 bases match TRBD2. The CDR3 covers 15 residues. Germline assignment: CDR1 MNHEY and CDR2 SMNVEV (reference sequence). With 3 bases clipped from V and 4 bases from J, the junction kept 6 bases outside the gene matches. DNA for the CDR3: TGTGCCAGCAGTTTGAAGCGGGGGGGCAAGTACGAGCAGTACTTC. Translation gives CASSLKRGGKYEQYF.

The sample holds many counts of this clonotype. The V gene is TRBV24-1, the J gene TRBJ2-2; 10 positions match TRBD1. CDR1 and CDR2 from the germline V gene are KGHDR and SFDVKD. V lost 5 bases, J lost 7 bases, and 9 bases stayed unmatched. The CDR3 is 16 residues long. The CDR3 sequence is CATSAPGTGAGGELFF. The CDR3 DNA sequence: TGTGCCACCAGTGCCCCCGGGACAGGGGCCGGCGGGGAGCTGTTTTTT.

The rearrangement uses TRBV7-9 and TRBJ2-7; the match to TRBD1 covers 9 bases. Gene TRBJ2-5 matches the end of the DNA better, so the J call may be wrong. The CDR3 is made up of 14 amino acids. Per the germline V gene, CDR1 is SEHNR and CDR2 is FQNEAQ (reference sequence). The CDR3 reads CASSPGQGTETQYF. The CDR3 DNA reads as TGTGCCAGCAGTCCCGGACAGGGGACGGAGACCCAGTACTTC.

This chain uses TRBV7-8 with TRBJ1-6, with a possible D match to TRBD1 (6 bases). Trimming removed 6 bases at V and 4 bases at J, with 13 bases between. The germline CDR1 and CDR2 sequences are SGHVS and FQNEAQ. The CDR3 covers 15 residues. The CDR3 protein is CASRLNRVYNSPLHF. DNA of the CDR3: TGTGCCAGCAGGTTAAACAGGGTTTATAATTCACCCCTCCACTTT.

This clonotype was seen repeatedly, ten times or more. The CDR3 DNA reads TGCAGTGCTCCCACAGGGGGAAATGAAAAACTGTTTTTT. Its translation: CSAPTGGNEKLFF. V and J are TRBV20-1 and TRBJ1-4; 8 bases agree with TRBD1. V lost 5 bases and J lost 5; bases outside the gene matches: 4. Germline CDR1 DFQATT, CDR2 SNEGSKA (reference sequence). The CDR3 sequence is 13 residues long.

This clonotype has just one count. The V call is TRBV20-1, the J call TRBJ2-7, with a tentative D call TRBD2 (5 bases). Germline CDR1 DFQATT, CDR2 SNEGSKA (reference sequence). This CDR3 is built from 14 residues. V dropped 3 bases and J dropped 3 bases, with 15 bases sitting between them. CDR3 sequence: CSASWAGGCYEQYF. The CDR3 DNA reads TGCAGTGCTAGCTGGGCTGGCGGGTGCTACGAGCAGTACTTC.

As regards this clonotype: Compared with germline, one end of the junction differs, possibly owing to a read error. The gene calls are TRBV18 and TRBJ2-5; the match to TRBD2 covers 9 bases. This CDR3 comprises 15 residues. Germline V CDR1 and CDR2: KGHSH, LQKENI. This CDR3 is CASSPLQRGADRSDF. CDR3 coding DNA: TGTGCCAGCTCACCACTCCAGCGGGGGGCCGACCGTTCGGACTTC.

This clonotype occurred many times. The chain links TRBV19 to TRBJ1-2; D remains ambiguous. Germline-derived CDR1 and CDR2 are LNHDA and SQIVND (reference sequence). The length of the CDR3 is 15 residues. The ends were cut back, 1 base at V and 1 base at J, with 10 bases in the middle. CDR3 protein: CASSIGNRDNYGYTF. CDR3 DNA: TGTGCCAGTAGTATAGGCAATAGGGATAACTATGGCTACACCTTC.

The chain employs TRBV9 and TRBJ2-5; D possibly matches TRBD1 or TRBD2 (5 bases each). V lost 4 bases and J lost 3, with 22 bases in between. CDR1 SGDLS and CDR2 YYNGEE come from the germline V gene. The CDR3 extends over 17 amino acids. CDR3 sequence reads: CASSPFYRDGGKETQYF. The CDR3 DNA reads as TGTGCCAGCAGCCCCTTTTACCGGGACGGAGGTAAAGAGACCCAGTACTTC.

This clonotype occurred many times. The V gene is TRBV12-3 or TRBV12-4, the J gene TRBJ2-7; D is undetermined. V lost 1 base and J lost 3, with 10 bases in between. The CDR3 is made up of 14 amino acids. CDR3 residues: CASSLGVSGYEQYF. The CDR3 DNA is TGTGCCAGCAGTTTAGGAGTGTCAGGCTACGAGCAGTACTTC.

This chain's CDR3 is CASSPLERLEDGYTF. CDR3 coding DNA: TGTGCCAGCTCACCACTGGAACGGCTTGAGGATGGCTACACCTTC. The J gene is TRBJ1-2, the V gene TRBV18; no reliable D call. V gave up 1 base and J gave up 6 bases, with 15 bases separating them. The CDR3 is made up of 15 amino acids. CDR1 KGHSH and CDR2 LQKENI come from the germline V gene.

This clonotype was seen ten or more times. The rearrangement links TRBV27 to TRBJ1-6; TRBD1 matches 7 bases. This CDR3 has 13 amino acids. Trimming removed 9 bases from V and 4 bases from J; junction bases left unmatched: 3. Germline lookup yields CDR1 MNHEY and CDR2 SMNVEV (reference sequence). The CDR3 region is CARPGGYNSPLHF. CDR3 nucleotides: TGTGCCAGGCCAGGGGGTTATAATTCACCCCTCCACTTT.

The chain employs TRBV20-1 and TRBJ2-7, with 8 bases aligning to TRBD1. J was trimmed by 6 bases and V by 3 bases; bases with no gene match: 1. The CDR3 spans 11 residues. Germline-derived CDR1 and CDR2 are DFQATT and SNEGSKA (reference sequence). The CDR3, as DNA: TGCAGTGCTAGTGGACAGGGCGAGCAGTACTTC. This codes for CSASGQGEQYF.